The TCR beta chain described here comes from a study of T cells in Graves' hyperthyroidism and ophthalmopathy. Overall study results and limits: Among clonotypes expanded in thyroid above 0.001, most were also found in blood.

Template material for amplifying TCR beta CDR3 regions consisted of RNA transcripts. The HTBI set primed first-round TCR CDR3 RT-PCR. TCRdb ran MiXCR on the multiplex PCR reads and lists one entry per CDR3 protein. The sample has around 580,000 distinct CDR3 sequences; approximately 44% are singletons. A lack of ophthalmopathy progression within 18 months defined stable Graves' hyperthyroidism. Disease duration under 2 months; hyperthyroidism patients were aged 18 to 65. The diagnostic basis comprised clinical symptoms, serum thyroxine and TRAb, thyroid ultrasound and orbital computed tomography. This clonotype was counted only a few times. Its antigen is still unknown. CDR1 is KGHSH and CDR2 is LQKENI in the germline V gene. There are 14 residues in the CDR3. The germline V and J ends were trimmed by 3 bases and 0 bases, with 6 bases remaining between them.

The sample consisted of peripheral blood or thyroid tissue (not recorded which). The clonotype originates from a woman aged 18 to 35 with Graves' hyperthyroidism. V gene TRBV18 combines with J gene TRBJ1-3; D ambiguous. This chain's CDR3 is CASSPVSSGNTIYF. Here the CDR3 DNA reads TGTGCCAGCTCACCGGTGAGCTCTGGAAACACCATATATTTT.